The 22 T cell receptor beta chains below were found in one sample sequenced in a study of beta chain features in type 1 diabetes. Investigators reverse transcribed all isolated RNA, so they sequenced expressed TCRB transcripts. Produced via immunoSEQ multiplex PCR; TCRdb's table is partial and in-frame only. The sample yields about 370,000 clones, approximately 15% seen once. Sequencing input: naive CD4+ T cells from blood. Receptors originate from a woman aged 18-35 years in good health.

This clone was observed a few times. V is TRBV7-9 and J is TRBJ2-1, with 7 bases aligning to TRBD2. The CDR3 sequence is 13 residues long. CDR1 SEHNR and CDR2 FQNEAQ come from the germline V gene (reference sequence). J lost 14 bases, V lost 4 bases, and 11 bases had no gene match. The DNA for the CDR3 is TGTGCCAGCAGCTCGGGGTATGGCGGGAGAGAGTTCTTC. Translating it yields CASSSGYGGREFF.

The chain carries TRBV15 and TRBJ2-1; D gene unclear. There are 14 residues in the CDR3. V was cut by 0 bases and J by 6 bases, with 9 bases left in between. Germline CDR1 and CDR2: LNHNV and YYDKDF (reference sequence). CDR3 sequence: CATSRDTYGNEQFF. CDR3 nucleotide sequence: TGTGCCACCAGCAGAGATACCTACGGCAATGAGCAGTTCTTC.

This chain joins TRBV29-1 and TRBJ2-1, with TRBD2 matching over 11 bases. V gave up 4 bases and J gave up 8 bases; unmatched junction bases: 7. Germline CDR1 SQVTM, CDR2 ANQGSEA. The CDR3 length is 14 residues. CDR3 amino acids: CSVARLAGRDEQFF. The CDR3 nucleotides read TGCAGCGTTGCGAGACTAGCGGGACGGGATGAGCAGTTCTTC.

This clone was seen only a few times. The chain recombines TRBV28 with TRBJ2-4; TRBD2 agrees at 11 bases. CDR3 length: 16 residues. Trimming cost V 2 bases and J 8 bases; bases outside gene matches: 8. Germline V gene data show CDR1 as MDHEN and CDR2 as SYDVKM. The CDR3 is CASSLVRTSGSYIQYF. In nucleotides, the CDR3 is TGTGCCAGCAGTTTAGTTCGGACTAGCGGGTCTTACATTCAGTACTTC.

CDR3 residues: CASSPPGLGASGEFF. CDR3 bases: TGTGCCAGCTCACCACCAGGTCTGGGCGCATCGGGGGAGTTCTTC. The chain recombines TRBV18 with TRBJ2-1; TRBD2 might be the D (6 bases). In germline, CDR1 is KGHSH, CDR2 LQKENI. The CDR3 has 15 amino acids. Trimming shortened V by 0 bases and J by 14 bases, and 20 bases separated the two germline ends.

The rearrangement uses TRBV5-1 and TRBJ2-1; D not certain. V shed 2 bases and J shed 4 bases, with 13 bases lying between them. CDR1 SGHRS and CDR2 YFSETQ come from the germline V gene. This CDR3 region has 15 residues. The CDR3 DNA follows: TGCGCCAGCAGCTTCGGGTCGGCGGAATACAATGAGCAGTTCTTC. Translating it yields CASSFGSAEYNEQFF. Variable domain in full (rest from reference TRBV5-1 and TRBJ2-1): KAGVTQTPRYLIKTRGQQVTLSCSPISGHRSVSWYQQTPGQGLQFLFEYFSETQRNKGNFPGRFSGRQFSNSRSEMNVSTLELGDSALYLCASSFGSAEYNEQFFGPGTRLTVL.

This clone has more than one count but fewer than ten. Other DNA sequences of this sample code for an identical CDR3. V is TRBV30 and J is TRBJ2-3, with TRBD2 as a possible D gene (6 bases). Germline lookup yields CDR1 GTSNPN and CDR2 SVGIG (reference sequence). This CDR3 has 12 amino acids. The V gene lost 3 bases and the J gene lost 5 bases, with 9 bases spanning the gap. The CDR3 reads CAWSAGGDTQYF. CDR3 in DNA: TGTGCCTGGAGCGCCGGGGGAGATACGCAGTATTTT.

In this sample, this clone turned up a few times. This chain joins TRBV23-1 and TRBJ2-1; D remains unclear. TRBV23-1 has ORF status, its function being uncertain. The CDR3 loop spans 17 amino acids. Trimming shortened V by 0 bases and J by 0 bases, and 12 bases separated the two germline ends. DNA of the CDR3: TGCGCCAGCAGTCAATCAACTCGTAATAGCTCCTACAATGAGCAGTTCTTC. Its protein is CASSQSTRNSSYNEQFF.

This chain connects TRBV28 to TRBJ1-3; D remains ambiguous. Germline CDR1 reads MDHEN; CDR2 reads SYDVKM. This CDR3 has 15 residues. Trimming stripped 4 bases from V and 0 bases from J, with 10 bases between. CDR3 coding DNA: TGTGCCAGCAGTTCGAGATTGAGCTCTGGAAACACCATATATTTT. It translates to CASSSRLSSGNTIYF.

This clone has more than one count but fewer than ten. The rearrangement joins TRBV28 to TRBJ1-1, with TRBD1 as a possible D gene (5 bases). V was pared by 6 bases and J by 6 bases, with 11 bases between. CDR1 is MDHEN, CDR2 SYDVKM, per germline. The CDR3 extends over 12 amino acids. CDR3 sequence (DNA): TGTGCCAGCAGCATTAGGGGTCCTGAAGCTTTCTTT. The encoded protein is CASSIRGPEAFF.

The chain carries TRBV10-3 and TRBJ1-1; D might be TRBD1 (5 bases). The germline V gene has CDR1 ENHRY and CDR2 SYGVKD. The CDR3 has 14 amino acids. With 0 bases removed from V and 3 bases from J, the gap between germline ends came to 8 bases. CDR3 region: CAISESRGDTEAFF. The CDR3 DNA sequence: TGTGCCATCAGTGAGTCGCGGGGGGACACTGAAGCTTTCTTT.

The rearrangement uses TRBV13 and TRBJ2-7; a possible D gene is TRBD1 (6 bases). Germline V gene data show CDR1 as PRHDT and CDR2 as FYEKMQ (reference sequence). This CDR3 comprises 13 residues. The V end lost 4 bases, the J end lost 7 bases, and 14 bases lay between the germline ends. The CDR3: CASSSDARGEQYF. The CDR3 DNA sequence: TGTGCCAGCAGCTCAGATGCCAGGGGAGAGCAGTACTTC.

In this sample, this clone turned up a few times. The rearrangement joins TRBV20-1 to TRBJ1-2; 7 bases align to TRBD1. The junction had 5 bases not matched to a gene; V was cut back by 6 bases and J by 7 bases. CDR1 is DFQATT and CDR2 is SNEGSKA in the germline V gene (reference sequence). The CDR3 has 11 residues. CDR3 residues: CSAPGGFGYTF. CDR3 nucleotide sequence: TGCAGTGCCCCAGGGGGGTTTGGCTACACCTTC.

The J gene is TRBJ2-5, the V gene TRBV14; 8 positions match TRBD2. The V gene's germline CDR1 is SGHDN and CDR2 FVKESK. The CDR3 extends over 13 amino acids. V shed 6 bases, J shed 5 bases, and the junction held 5 bases outside the gene matches. The CDR3 loop reads CASSSLAAETQYF. The DNA of the CDR3 is TGTGCCAGCAGTTCACTAGCGGCGGAGACCCAGTACTTC.

In this sample, this clone turned up once. This rearrangement joins TRBV7-2 to TRBJ2-7; 9 bases match TRBD2. From germline, CDR1 is SGHTA and CDR2 FQGNSA. The CDR3 totals 14 residues. The V segment lost 3 bases and the J segment 4 bases; nucleotides outside the gene matches: 4. CDR3 region: CASSFDSGSYEQYF. CDR3 nucleotide sequence: TGTGCCAGCAGCTTTGATAGCGGGAGTTACGAGCAGTACTTC.

This rearrangement joins TRBV6-6 to TRBJ2-1, with a weak D call TRBD1 (6 bases). The V gene's germline CDR1 is MNHNY and CDR2 SVGAGI (reference sequence). V lost 5 bases and J 9 bases, leaving 11 bases between the germline ends. This CDR3 region has 12 residues. The CDR3 region is CASSKQGSEQFF. The CDR3 DNA reads TGTGCCAGCAGTAAACAGGGAAGTGAGCAGTTCTTC.

The chain is built from TRBV5-6 and TRBJ1-5; 9 bases match TRBD1. Trimming removed 2 bases from V and 3 bases from J; junction bases left unmatched: 3. The CDR3 is 15 amino acids. Germline V gene lookup returns CDR1 SGHDT and CDR2 YYEEEE. Written as DNA, the CDR3 is TGTGCCAGCAGCTTCCGGGACAGGGACAATCAGCCCCAGCATTTT. Translated: CASSFRDRDNQPQHF.

The gene calls are TRBV5-4 and TRBJ2-3, with a tentative D call TRBD2 (6 bases). The length of the CDR3 is 15 residues. Per germline, CDR1 SGHNT and CDR2 YYREEE (reference sequence). Trimming shortened V by 3 bases and J by 0 bases, and 11 bases separated the two germline ends. DNA of the CDR3: TGTGCCAGCAGCTGGAGGGGCTCCAGCACAGATACGCAGTATTTT. Its protein product is CASSWRGSSTDTQYF.

This clone was recorded a few times. V is TRBV7-2 and J is TRBJ2-7, with 8 bases lining up with TRBD2. Germline trimming cut 8 bases from V and 1 base from J; bases unmatched to any gene: 4. Germline V gives CDR1 SGHTA, CDR2 FQGNSA. The CDR3 contains 13 residues. CDR3 loop: CASSPGGSYEQYF. The CDR3 bases are TGTGCCAGCTCCCCGGGGGGGTCCTACGAGCAGTACTTC.

This clone was recorded a few times. The V and J genes are TRBV30 and TRBJ2-5; D is undetermined. The CDR3 spans 11 residues. Trimming removed 1 base from V and 6 bases from J, with 6 bases in between. CDR1 and CDR2 (germline): GTSNPN, SVGIG (reference sequence). In DNA, the CDR3 is TGTGCCTGGAGTGGGCCCAAGACCCAGTACTTC. It is translated as CAWSGPKTQYF.

This clone was detected only a few times. V is TRBV29-1 and J is TRBJ2-3; the D gene is possibly TRBD2 (6 bases). With 5 bases removed from V and 2 bases from J, the gap between germline ends came to 11 bases. In germline, CDR1 is SQVTM, CDR2 ANQGSEA. This CDR3 spans 13 amino acids. The CDR3 region has the DNA TGCAGCGTTAACGGGGACTTCACAGATACGCAGTATTTT. It codes for CSVNGDFTDTQYF.

This clone was seen a handful of times. This CDR3 is CSVARSTEAFF. In DNA, the CDR3 is TGCAGCGTTGCCCGCAGCACTGAAGCTTTCTTT. The chain uses TRBV29-1 and TRBJ1-1, with D unclear. CDR1 SQVTM and CDR2 ANQGSEA come from the germline V gene. V lost 4 bases and J lost 4, with 7 bases in between. The length of the CDR3 is 11 residues.